This is a list of T cell receptor beta chains from one sample in a study of blood T cell repertoires in COVID-19. Clones were read by immunoSEQ multiplex PCR, and TCRdb kept only the in-frame ones, dropping some. The sample yields roughly 380,000 clones, about 90% seen once. Sequenced material: PBMCs or T cells enriched from blood (not recorded which). These receptors all come from a woman aged 25-40 years who had recovered from COVID-19. Both conserved end residues are part of each CDR3. The D gene is left open where the match is weak. Some rows have no size entry. The others give once, few or many, or a class for an expanded clone.

V,J,D,size,DNA,CDR3
TRBV5-1,TRBJ1-2,TRBD1,.,TGCGCCAGCAGCTCGACAGGGGGGTCGGCTAACTATGGCTACACCTTC,CASSSTGGSANYGYTF
TRBV5-5,TRBJ2-7,.,.,TGTGCCAGCAGCTTGGGGCACGAATCCTCCTACGAGCAGTACTTC,CASSLGHESSYEQYF
TRBV24-1,TRBJ1-5,.,.,TGTGCCACCAGTGACCCGAGAGTAGGCGGTAGCAATCAGCCCCAGCATTTT,CATSDPRVGGSNQPQHF
TRBV28,TRBJ2-7,TRBD1,few,TGTGCCAGCAGTCCCCCGGACAGGGTAAGCTACGAGCAGTACTTC,CASSPPDRVSYEQYF
TRBV27,TRBJ1-1,.,.,TGTGCCAGCAGTTTGCAGGGCCCCTCCAACACTGAAGCTTTCTTT,CASSLQGPSNTEAFF
TRBV5-1,TRBJ1-3,.,.,TGCGCCAGCAGCCCGGCGGCGGGACGGGGGGACACCATATATTTT,CASSPAAGRGDTIYF
TRBV5-1,TRBJ2-1,.,.,TGCGCCAGCAGCTTGGCTCCGGGTAACAATGAGCAGTTCTTC,CASSLAPGNNEQFF
TRBV19,TRBJ1-2,.,.,TGTGCCAGTAGCCCATTTGACACTGGATTCTACACCTTC,CASSPFDTGFYTF
TRBV6-5,TRBJ2-1,.,.,TGTGCCAGCAGTTACCTCATAGGGGGCTCCTACAATGAGCAGTTCTTC,CASSYLIGGSYNEQFF
TRBV30,TRBJ1-1,TRBD1,once,TGTGCCTGGAGTGTACGGACAGGGTTGAACACTGAAGCTTTCTTT,CAWSVRTGLNTEAFF
TRBV18,TRBJ1-5,TRBD1,.,TGTGCCAGCTCACAAGTAAGGGACAGGGATCAGCCCCAGCATTTT,CASSQVRDRDQPQHF
TRBV21-1,TRBJ1-1,.,.,TGTGCCAGCAGCAAATTGTGGCGGGACAGGGAAGCTTTCTTT,CASSKLWRDREAFF
TRBV28,TRBJ1-4,TRBD1,.,TGTGCCACTATACAGGGGGCTGCTAATGAAAAACTGTTTTTT,CATIQGAANEKLFF
TRBV7-9,TRBJ2-1,.,.,TGTGCCAAAGATGGCGGGCCCAATGAGCAGTTCTTC,CAKDGGPNEQFF
TRBV10-3,TRBJ1-2,TRBD1,.,TGTGCCATCAGTAAAGGGACAGGGGGCTATGGCTACACCTTC,CAISKGTGGYGYTF
TRBV18,TRBJ2-2,.,.,TGTGCCAGCTCACCCAATGGACAGAGGGACGCAGGGATAAACACCGGGGAGCTGTTTTTT,CASSPNGQRDAGINTGELFF
TRBV5-1,TRBJ1-1,TRBD1,.,TGCGCCAGCAGCTTTCAGACAGGGGTTGGGACTGAAGCTTTCTTT,CASSFQTGVGTEAFF
TRBV5-1,TRBJ1-6,TRBD1,.,TGCGCCAGCAGTCAAGACGGACAGGGTTATGCACCCCTCCACTTT,CASSQDGQGYAPLHF
TRBV13,TRBJ1-5,.,.,TGTGCCAGCGCCCAAGGGGAGGGCAATCAGCCCCAGCATTTT,CASAQGEGNQPQHF
TRBV4-1,TRBJ2-7,.,once,TGCGCCAGCAGCCAAGAAGAGACAGGTTACTCCTACGAGCAGTACTTC,CASSQEETGYSYEQYF
TRBV5-6,TRBJ1-2,.,.,TGTGCCAGCAGCTTGCTCGCGGCAACACGAACGAGTGGCTACACCTTC,CASSLLAATRTSGYTF
TRBV29-1,TRBJ2-7,TRBD1,.,TGCAGCGTTGAAGACAGGGGGCGCGAGCAGTACTTC,CSVEDRGREQYF
TRBV10-3,TRBJ2-6,.,.,TGTGCCATCAGTAACTTAGTTGGTTCTGGGGCCAACGTCCTGACTTTC,CAISNLVGSGANVLTF
TRBV4-1,TRBJ2-3,TRBD2,.,TGCGCCAGCGGAAGAGCGGGAGCGGGCACAGATACGCAGTATTTT,CASGRAGAGTDTQYF
TRBV5-1,TRBJ2-2,TRBD1,.,TGCGCCAGCAGGAGTAGGGACAGTTTCACCGGGGAGCTGTTTTTT,CASRSRDSFTGELFF
TRBV12-3/TRBV12-4,TRBJ1-2,TRBD1,.,TGTGCCAGCACCCCGGGACAGAACTATGGCTACACCTTC,CASTPGQNYGYTF
TRBV7-9,TRBJ2-1,.,.,TGTGCCAGCAGCTTCTCAGGGAATGAGCAGTTCTTC,CASSFSGNEQFF
TRBV10-3,TRBJ1-2,.,.,TGTGCCATCAGTGCTGACGACAAGGGGGGCTACACCTTC,CAISADDKGGYTF
TRBV3-1/TRBV3-2,TRBJ2-1,TRBD2,.,TGTGCCAGCAGCCACTCAGCGGGGGACTACAATGAGCAGTTCTTC,CASSHSAGDYNEQFF
TRBV4-2,TRBJ2-7,TRBD2,.,TGTGCCAGCAGCCAAGACGAAAGCGGGAGCTCCTACGAGCAGTACTTC,CASSQDESGSSYEQYF
TRBV18,TRBJ2-3,.,.,TGTGCCAGCTCACCCTTAGCGGATACGCAGTATTTT,CASSPLADTQYF
TRBV27,TRBJ1-1,.,.,TGTGCCAGCGCCCTTGGCACGCAGGGTCACACTGAAGCTTTCTTT,CASALGTQGHTEAFF
TRBV2,TRBJ1-1,TRBD1,.,TGTGCCAGCAGCGCACAGGGGGGAGCAACTGAAGCTTTCTTT,CASSAQGGATEAFF
TRBV11-2,TRBJ2-5,TRBD2,few,TGTGCCAGCAGGGGTACTAGCGGGGGGTTCCAAGAGACCCAGTACTTC,CASRGTSGGFQETQYF
TRBV6-1,TRBJ1-5,TRBD1,.,TGTGCCAGCAGTGAACTGACAGGGCGAATGCATTTT,CASSELTGRMHF
TRBV27,TRBJ2-1,TRBD2,.,TGTGCCAGCTCCTTAGCGGGAGGATTGAGGAATGAGCAGTTCTTC,CASSLAGGLRNEQFF
TRBV2,TRBJ2-7,TRBD2,.,TGTGCCAGTAGGCAGCGGGAGATCGTTTACGAGCAGTACTTC,CASRQREIVYEQYF
TRBV28,TRBJ2-3,.,.,TGTGCCAGCACCCGCGCCCACCCGCTAGCGTTGCGCACAGATACGCAGTATTTT,CASTRAHPLALRTDTQYF
TRBV3-1/TRBV3-2,TRBJ1-3,.,.,TGTGCCAGCAGCCAGGGGACAAGATCCGGAAACACCATATATTTT,CASSQGTRSGNTIYF
TRBV9,TRBJ2-3,.,.,TGTGCCAGCAGCGAAGAGGGTAGCACAGATACGCAGTATTTT,CASSEEGSTDTQYF
TRBV2,TRBJ2-2,.,.,TGTGCCAGCACTAAGAGGACAGATAACACCGGGGAGCTGTTTTTT,CASTKRTDNTGELFF
TRBV11-3,TRBJ1-2,.,.,TGTGCCAGCTCGATTTGTGGACTGGAGCCCTATGGCTACACCTTC,CASSICGLEPYGYTF
TRBV5-1,TRBJ2-7,.,.,TGCGCCAGCAGCCCCGTCCACGAGCAGTACTTC,CASSPVHEQYF
TRBV4-1,TRBJ2-3,.,.,TGCGCCAGCAGCCAAGTGGGCCTCTACACAGATACGCAGTATTTT,CASSQVGLYTDTQYF
TRBV27,TRBJ1-1,.,.,TGTGCCAGCAGTTTAGGCAGGAACACTGAAGCTTTCTTT,CASSLGRNTEAFF
TRBV5-1,TRBJ1-1,.,.,TGCGCCAGCAGGTATGACATAAGTGGGACTGAAGCTTTCTTT,CASRYDISGTEAFF
TRBV27,TRBJ1-1,TRBD1,.,TGTGCCAGCAGTTTAACGGGGAGACAGGGGGCCGGAGCTTTCTTT,CASSLTGRQGAGAFF
TRBV4-1,TRBJ2-1,.,.,TGCGCCAGCAGCCGATCAGTAAGCGGAAGCTCCTACAATGAGCAGTTCTTC,CASSRSVSGSSYNEQFF
TRBV4-1,TRBJ2-1,.,once,TGCGCCAGCAGCACTCCAGGGCGGGAATCCCACAATGAGCAGTTCTTC,CASSTPGRESHNEQFF
TRBV19,TRBJ2-7,TRBD2,once,TGTGCCAGTAGTACCGGGACTAGCGGGGCCTACGAGCAGTACTTC,CASSTGTSGAYEQYF
TRBV10-3,TRBJ1-1,TRBD1,once,TGTGCCATCAGCTCAGGGGGCGCAACTGAAGCTTTCTTT,CAISSGGATEAFF
TRBV19,TRBJ2-1,TRBD2,.,TGTGCCAGTAGTATCTTCTCGGGACTAGCTTTTGAGCAGTTCTTC,CASSIFSGLAFEQFF
TRBV5-1,TRBJ2-7,.,.,TGCGCCAGCAGCTTGGGACTAGAGGGTTACGAGCAGTACTTC,CASSLGLEGYEQYF
TRBV4-1,TRBJ2-7,TRBD2,.,TGCGCCAGCAGCCTCCTACCCAAGGCGGGGGGCTTATACGAGCAGTACTTC,CASSLLPKAGGLYEQYF
TRBV19,TRBJ2-1,TRBD2,.,TGTGCCAGTAGTACGGGACTAGCGGGAGGCAATGAGCAGTTCTTC,CASSTGLAGGNEQFF
TRBV19,TRBJ1-2,TRBD1,.,TGTGCCAGTAGTCCCCGGGACAGACCTGGCTACACCTTC,CASSPRDRPGYTF
TRBV18,TRBJ2-5,TRBD1,.,TGTGCCAGCTCGCGGGACAGGGGGCAGGAGACCCAGTACTTC,CASSRDRGQETQYF
TRBV28,TRBJ2-7,TRBD2,.,TGTGCCAGCAGTCCGGGGACTAGCGGTACCTACGAGCAGTACTTC,CASSPGTSGTYEQYF
TRBV19,TRBJ1-1,TRBD1,.,TGTGCCAGTAGTATTCTCGAGGGGGCGGACACTGAAGCTTTCTTT,CASSILEGADTEAFF